This T cell receptor beta chain was identified during a study of blood T cell repertoires in COVID-19. CDR3 length: 13 amino acids. V trimming: 6 bases; J trimming: 5 bases; junction bases outside the gene matches: 6. Libraries were prepared by immunoSEQ multiplex PCR; TCRdb keeps only in-frame clonotypes and omits some of them. This sample carries about 97,000 clones, about nine tenths of them seen once, and the ten largest clones take roughly 4.3%. The sequencing sample was made of peripheral blood. V gene TRBV12-3 or TRBV12-4 combines with J gene TRBJ2-7; 8 nucleotides agree with TRBD1. The receptor was derived from a man between 18 and 35 years old with acute or convalescent COVID-19. CDR3 residues: CASRTDRVDEQYF. The CDR3 nucleotides are TGTGCCAGCAGAACGGACAGGGTCGACGAGCAGTACTTC.